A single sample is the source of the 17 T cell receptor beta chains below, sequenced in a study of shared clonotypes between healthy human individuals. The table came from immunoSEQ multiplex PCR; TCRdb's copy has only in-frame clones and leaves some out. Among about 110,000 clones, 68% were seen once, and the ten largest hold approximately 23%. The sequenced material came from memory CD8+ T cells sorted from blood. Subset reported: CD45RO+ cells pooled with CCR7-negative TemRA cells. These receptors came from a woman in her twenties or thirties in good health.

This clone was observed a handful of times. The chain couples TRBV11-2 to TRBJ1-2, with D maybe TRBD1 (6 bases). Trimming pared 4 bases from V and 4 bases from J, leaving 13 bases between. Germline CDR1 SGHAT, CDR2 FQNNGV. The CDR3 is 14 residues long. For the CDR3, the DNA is TGTGCCAGCAGCTCCCCCCCGGGGGCCTATGGCTACACCTTC. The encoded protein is CASSSPPGAYGYTF.

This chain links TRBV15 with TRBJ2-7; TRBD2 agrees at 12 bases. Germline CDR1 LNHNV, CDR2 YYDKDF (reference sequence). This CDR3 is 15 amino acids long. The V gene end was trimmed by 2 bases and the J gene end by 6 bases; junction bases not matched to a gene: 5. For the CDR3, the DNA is TGTGCCACCAGCAGAAGGACTAGCGGGATCTTCGAGCAGTACTTC. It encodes CATSRRTSGIFEQYF.

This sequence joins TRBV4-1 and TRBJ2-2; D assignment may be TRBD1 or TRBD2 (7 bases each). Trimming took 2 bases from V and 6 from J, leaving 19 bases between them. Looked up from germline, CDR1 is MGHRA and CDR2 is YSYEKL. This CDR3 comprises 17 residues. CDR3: CASSQRPFRGRAGELFF. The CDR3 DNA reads TGCGCCAGCAGCCAAAGACCCTTCAGGGGGAGGGCCGGGGAGCTGTTTTTT.

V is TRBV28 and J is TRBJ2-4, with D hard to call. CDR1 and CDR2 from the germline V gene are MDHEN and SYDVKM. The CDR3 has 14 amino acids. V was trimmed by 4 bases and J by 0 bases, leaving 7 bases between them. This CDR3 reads CASSSTLAKNIQYF. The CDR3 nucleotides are TGTGCCAGCAGTTCGACATTAGCCAAAAACATTCAGTACTTC.

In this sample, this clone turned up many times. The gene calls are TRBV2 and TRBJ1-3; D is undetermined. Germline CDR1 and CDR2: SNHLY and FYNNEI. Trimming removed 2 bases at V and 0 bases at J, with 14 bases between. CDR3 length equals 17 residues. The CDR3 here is CASSERGLGISGNTIYF. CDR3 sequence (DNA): TGTGCCAGCAGTGAACGTGGTCTTGGGATCTCTGGAAACACCATATATTTT.

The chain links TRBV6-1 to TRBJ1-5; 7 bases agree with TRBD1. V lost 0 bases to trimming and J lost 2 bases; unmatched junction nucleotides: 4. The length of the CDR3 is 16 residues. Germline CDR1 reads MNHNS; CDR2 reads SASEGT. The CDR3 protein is CASSEATGVGNQPQHF. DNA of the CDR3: TGTGCCAGCAGTGAAGCTACAGGGGTTGGCAATCAGCCCCAGCATTTT.

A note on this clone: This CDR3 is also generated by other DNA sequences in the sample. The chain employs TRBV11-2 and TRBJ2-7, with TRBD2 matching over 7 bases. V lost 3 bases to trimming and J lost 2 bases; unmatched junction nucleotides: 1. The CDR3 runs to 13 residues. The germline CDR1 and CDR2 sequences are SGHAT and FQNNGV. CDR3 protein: CASSLGLTYEQYF. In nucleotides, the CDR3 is TGTGCCAGCAGCTTGGGACTAACCTACGAGCAGTACTTC.

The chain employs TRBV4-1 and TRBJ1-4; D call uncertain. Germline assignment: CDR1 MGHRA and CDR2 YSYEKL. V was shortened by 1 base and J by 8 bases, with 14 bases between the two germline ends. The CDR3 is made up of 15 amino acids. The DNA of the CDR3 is TGCGCCAGCAGCCAAGGCCCCGGGAGAGGAGAAAAACTGTTTTTT. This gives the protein CASSQGPGRGEKLFF.

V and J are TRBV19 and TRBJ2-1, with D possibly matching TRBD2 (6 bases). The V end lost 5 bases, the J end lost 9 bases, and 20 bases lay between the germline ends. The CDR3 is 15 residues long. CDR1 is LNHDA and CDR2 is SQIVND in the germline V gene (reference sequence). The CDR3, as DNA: TGTGCCAGTAGTTCCTCCGGGACTCCGGGTGGTGAGCAGTTCTTC. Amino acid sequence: CASSSSGTPGGEQFF.

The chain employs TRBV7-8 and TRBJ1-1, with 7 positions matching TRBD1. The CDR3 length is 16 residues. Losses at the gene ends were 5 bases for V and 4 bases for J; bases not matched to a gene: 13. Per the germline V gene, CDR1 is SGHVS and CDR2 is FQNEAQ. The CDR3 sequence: CASSPRPTGVATEAFF. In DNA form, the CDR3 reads TGTGCCAGCAGCCCGCGTCCAACAGGGGTTGCCACTGAAGCTTTCTTT.

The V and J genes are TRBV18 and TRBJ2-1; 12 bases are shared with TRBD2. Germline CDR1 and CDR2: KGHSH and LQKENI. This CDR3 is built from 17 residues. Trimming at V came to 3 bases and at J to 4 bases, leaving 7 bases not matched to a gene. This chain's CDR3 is CASSPLAGGPGYNEQFF. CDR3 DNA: TGTGCCAGCTCACCTCTAGCGGGAGGGCCGGGGTACAATGAGCAGTTCTTC.

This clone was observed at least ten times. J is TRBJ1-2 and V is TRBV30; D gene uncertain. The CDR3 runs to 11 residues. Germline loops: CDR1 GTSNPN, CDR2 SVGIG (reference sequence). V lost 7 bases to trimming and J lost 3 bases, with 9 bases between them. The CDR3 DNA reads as TGTGCCTCAAGTATCGACTATGGCTACACCTTC. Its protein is CASSIDYGYTF.

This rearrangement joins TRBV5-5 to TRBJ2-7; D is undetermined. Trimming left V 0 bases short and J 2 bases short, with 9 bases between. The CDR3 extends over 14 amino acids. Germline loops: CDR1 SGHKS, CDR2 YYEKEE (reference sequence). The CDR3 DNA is TGTGCCAGCAGCTTGGCCGGTAAACCCTACGAGCAGTACTTC. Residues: CASSLAGKPYEQYF.

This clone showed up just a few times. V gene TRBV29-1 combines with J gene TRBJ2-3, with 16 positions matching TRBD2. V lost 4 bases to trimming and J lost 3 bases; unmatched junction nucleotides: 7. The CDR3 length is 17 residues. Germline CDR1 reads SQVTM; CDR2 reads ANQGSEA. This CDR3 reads CSVAGTSGRALTDTQYF. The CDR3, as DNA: TGCAGCGTTGCAGGGACTAGCGGGAGGGCCTTGACAGATACGCAGTATTTT.

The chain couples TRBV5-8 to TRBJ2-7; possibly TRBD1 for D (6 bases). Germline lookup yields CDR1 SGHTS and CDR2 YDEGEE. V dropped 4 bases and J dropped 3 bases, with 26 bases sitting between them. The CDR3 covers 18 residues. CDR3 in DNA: TGTGCCAGCAGCGCCACCTTACAGGGCCGCAGGCGTATCTACGAGCAGTACTTC. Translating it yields CASSATLQGRRRIYEQYF.

The CDR3 DNA reads as TGTGCCATCGGGGGAGACAGGGGGAACTCCTACGAGCAGTACTTC. Its translation is CAIGGDRGNSYEQYF. This chain uses TRBV10-3 with TRBJ2-7, with TRBD1 matching over 9 bases. Germline CDR1 ENHRY, CDR2 SYGVKD. The CDR3 is made up of 15 amino acids. The J segment lost 0 bases and the V segment lost 8 bases, leaving 8 bases of the junction unmatched.

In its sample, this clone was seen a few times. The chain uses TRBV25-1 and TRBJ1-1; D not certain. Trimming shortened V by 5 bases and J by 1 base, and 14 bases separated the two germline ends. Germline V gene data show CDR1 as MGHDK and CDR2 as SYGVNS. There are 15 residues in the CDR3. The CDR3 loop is CASSPSGRANTEAFF. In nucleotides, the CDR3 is TGTGCCAGCAGTCCGTCAGGTAGGGCGAACACTGAAGCTTTCTTT.